A single sample is the source of the 26 T cell receptor beta chains below, sequenced in a study of shared clonotypes between healthy human individuals. The table came from immunoSEQ multiplex PCR; TCRdb's copy has only in-frame clones and leaves some out. The repertoire holds some 2,100,000 clones, with approximately 96% as singletons. Sequenced sample: naive CD4+ T cells sorted from blood. Indicated subset: CD45RA+ positively selected. The receptors were sampled from a man between 18 and 29 years old in good health.

The genes are TRBV5-1 and TRBJ2-5, with 9 positions matching TRBD2. V dropped 0 bases and J dropped 3; count of bases not matched to a gene: 9. Germline V gene data show CDR1 as SGHRS and CDR2 as YFSETQ. This CDR3 is built from 17 residues. CDR3 DNA sequence: TGCGCCAGCAGCTTGGCTAGGCCCGAGCGGGGGGAAGAGACCCAGTACTTC. Protein: CASSLARPERGEETQYF.

This rearrangement joins TRBV6-6 to TRBJ1-2; TRBD1 aligns across 7 bases. The germline gives CDR1 MNHNY, CDR2 SVGAGI (reference sequence). Trimming took 7 bases from V and 0 from J; bases not matched to a gene: 5. The CDR3 covers 14 residues. As DNA, the CDR3 is TGTGCCAGCAACCGGGACAGCTCTAACTATGGCTACACCTTC. Protein: CASNRDSSNYGYTF.

This chain links TRBV2 with TRBJ2-5; 7 bases map to TRBD2. The CDR3 sequence is 16 residues long. Per germline, CDR1 SNHLY and CDR2 FYNNEI. The J segment lost 7 bases and the V segment lost 4 bases, leaving 15 bases of the junction unmatched. The CDR3: CASSGDIGLDVWTQYF. CDR3 coding DNA: TGTGCCAGCAGTGGAGACATCGGACTAGATGTGTGGACCCAGTACTTC.

This chain connects TRBV6-6 to TRBJ2-5; a possible D gene is TRBD2 (6 bases). This CDR3 has 15 residues. Trimming took 4 bases from V and 3 from J, leaving 15 bases between them. The germline V gene encodes CDR1 MNHNY and CDR2 SVGAGI (reference sequence). CDR3 DNA sequence: TGTGCCAGCAGTTCCTTTAGACTAGGGGAAGAGACCCAGTACTTC. Protein: CASSSFRLGEETQYF.

This chain joins TRBV28 and TRBJ1-2; D is unclear. The CDR3 covers 15 residues. V dropped 2 bases and J dropped 6 bases, with 16 bases sitting between them. The germline gives CDR1 MDHEN, CDR2 SYDVKM. DNA for the CDR3: TGTGCCAGCAGTTTAGATGCGGCGGGATCGGATGGCTACACCTTC. This gives the protein CASSLDAAGSDGYTF.

The chain joins TRBV28 to TRBJ1-1; tentatively, D is TRBD1 (5 bases). Trimming removed 3 bases at V and 2 bases at J, with 13 bases between. CDR3 size: 15 residues. The V gene's germline CDR1 is MDHEN and CDR2 SYDVKM. The CDR3 coding sequence is TGTGCCAGCAGTTTCGTCTACGGGGGAAACACTGAAGCTTTCTTT. This encodes CASSFVYGGNTEAFF.

This chain links TRBV2 with TRBJ1-1; TRBD1 matches 9 bases. The CDR3 spans 11 residues. The trim removed 4 bases at V and 14 bases at J, leaving 5 bases unmatched. Germline CDR1 is SNHLY and CDR2 is FYNNEI. CDR3 DNA: TGTGCCAGCAGTGTCCGGGACAGGGAGTTCTTT. This translates into CASSVRDREFF.

The chain has TRBV29-1 and TRBJ1-1; D ambiguous. CDR3 length equals 12 residues. With 2 bases removed from V and 6 bases from J, the gap between germline ends came to 10 bases. From germline, CDR1 is SQVTM and CDR2 ANQGSEA. The CDR3 region has the DNA TGCAGCGTTGAACTGTGGACTTCTGAAGCTTTCTTT. Protein sequence: CSVELWTSEAFF.

A single count supports this clone. Other DNA sequences from this sample encode an identical CDR3 as well. The gene calls are TRBV30 and TRBJ1-4, with a possible D match to TRBD1 (6 bases). The CDR3 is made up of 13 amino acids. CDR1 is GTSNPN, CDR2 SVGIG, per germline (reference sequence). V lost 0 bases and J lost 7, with 9 bases in between. Here the CDR3 reads CAWSVGGGEKLFF. CDR3 bases: TGTGCCTGGAGTGTAGGGGGGGGTGAAAAACTGTTTTTT.

This chain uses TRBV30 with TRBJ2-3, with 7 nucleotides matching TRBD1. From germline, CDR1 is GTSNPN and CDR2 SVGIG (reference sequence). The CDR3 is made up of 14 amino acids. Trimming took 4 bases from V and 0 from J; bases not matched to a gene: 4. This CDR3 is CAWKGGVSTDTQYF. The CDR3 DNA sequence: TGTGCCTGGAAAGGGGGCGTAAGCACAGATACGCAGTATTTT.

This chain connects TRBV6-1 to TRBJ2-4, with 12 bases fitting TRBD2. This CDR3 contains 17 residues. V was clipped by 1 base and J by 0 bases; unmatched bases: 1. Germline CDR1 reads MNHNS; CDR2 reads SASEGT. Written as DNA, the CDR3 is TGTGCCAGCAGTGAAGGGACTAGCGGGGTAGCCAAAAACATTCAGTACTTC. Translation: CASSEGTSGVAKNIQYF.

The chain joins TRBV7-6 to TRBJ2-5; 8 nucleotides agree with TRBD1. Germline CDR1 is SGHVS and CDR2 is FNYEAQ. V was pared by 8 bases and J by 3 bases, with 14 bases of the junction left unmatched. This CDR3 has 16 amino acids. CDR3 nucleotides: TGTGCCAGCCGGCCTCGGACAGGGAGCCAGAAAGAGACCCAGTACTTC. Translation: CASRPRTGSQKETQYF.

The CDR3 here is CASSLRRTSGSQETQYF. The CDR3 nucleotides read TGTGCCAGCAGTTTACGTAGGACTAGCGGGAGCCAAGAGACCCAGTACTTC. V gene TRBV27 combines with J gene TRBJ2-5; TRBD2 matches 13 bases. Trimming took 2 bases from V and 1 from J; bases not matched to a gene: 4. The CDR3 contains 17 residues. Germline V gives CDR1 MNHEY, CDR2 SMNVEV (reference sequence).

Worth noting for this clone: Other nucleotide sequences in the sample specify the same CDR3. The J gene is TRBJ2-2, the V gene TRBV11-3, with D perhaps TRBD2 (6 bases). The CDR3 extends over 14 amino acids. Trimming shortened V by 0 bases and J by 5 bases, and 7 bases separated the two germline ends. Looked up from germline, CDR1 is SGHNT and CDR2 is YENEEA. Here the CDR3 reads CASSLDRGTGELFF. CDR3 DNA sequence: TGTGCCAGCAGCTTAGATCGGGGGACCGGGGAGCTGTTTTTT.

V is TRBV6-6 and J is TRBJ2-7; either TRBD1 or TRBD2 may supply D (5 bases each). The CDR3 covers 15 residues. Germline CDR1 MNHNY, CDR2 SVGAGI (reference sequence). V lost 6 bases and J lost 5, with 20 bases in between. CDR3: CASSPIGTVGHEQYF. The CDR3 nucleotides are TGTGCCAGCAGCCCCATTGGGACCGTGGGACACGAGCAGTACTTC.

The chain couples TRBV27 to TRBJ2-4; possible D gene TRBD2, 7 bases. CDR1 and CDR2 from the germline V gene are MNHEY and SMNVEV (reference sequence). The V end was cut by 7 bases, the J end by 5 bases, with 18 bases between. This CDR3 region has 15 residues. CDR3 sequence: CASKGGGSGENIQYF. DNA of the CDR3: TGTGCCAGCAAGGGGGGTGGGAGCGGGGAAAACATTCAGTACTTC.

The chain joins TRBV5-4 to TRBJ2-1; D remains unclear. With 4 bases removed from V and 4 bases from J, the gap between germline ends came to 6 bases. The length of the CDR3 is 12 residues. Germline loops: CDR1 SGHNT, CDR2 YYREEE (reference sequence). CDR3 sequence (DNA): TGTGCCAGCAGCACCGGTTACAATGAGCAGTTCTTC. It is translated as CASSTGYNEQFF.

This sequence joins TRBV11-2 and TRBJ1-2; a weak D match, TRBD1 (5 bases). The CDR3 has 15 amino acids. V was pared by 5 bases and J by 1 base, with 14 bases between. Looked up from germline, CDR1 is SGHAT and CDR2 is FQNNGV. The CDR3 region has the DNA TGTGCCAGCAGCCCCCGGGCAGGGCTTAACTATGGCTACACCTTC. The encoded protein is CASSPRAGLNYGYTF.

This chain connects TRBV28 to TRBJ2-7; TRBD1 agrees at 8 bases. This CDR3 is 15 amino acids long. Germline assignment: CDR1 MDHEN and CDR2 SYDVKM. J lost 2 bases, V lost 7 bases, and 10 bases had no gene match. The CDR3 loop is CASTRDRSLTYEQYF. The CDR3 DNA is TGTGCCAGCACCAGGGACAGGTCCCTAACCTACGAGCAGTACTTC.

The chain uses TRBV7-2 and TRBJ1-3; a possible D gene is TRBD1 (6 bases). Germline V CDR1 and CDR2: SGHTA, FQGNSA. V lost 0 bases to trimming and J lost 4 bases, with 10 bases between them. There are 15 residues in the CDR3. CDR3 in amino acids: CASSLARQVGNTIYF. The CDR3 DNA is TGTGCCAGCAGCTTAGCGCGACAGGTGGGAAACACCATATATTTT.

The CDR3 region has the DNA TGTGCCAGTATTCCTGGGACGGGGTTCTACGAGCAGTACTTC. This sequence encodes CASIPGTGFYEQYF. The V call is TRBV19, the J call TRBJ2-7; the D gene could be TRBD1 or TRBD2 (5 bases each). The V end was cut by 7 bases, the J end by 3 bases, with 16 bases between. CDR1 and CDR2 (germline): LNHDA, SQIVND (reference sequence). The CDR3 consists of 14 residues.

The chain combines TRBV10-3 with TRBJ2-1; TRBD2 aligns across 15 bases. This CDR3 contains 16 residues. Trimming took 2 bases from V and 9 from J; bases not matched to a gene: 5. CDR1 and CDR2 (germline): ENHRY, SYGVKD. The CDR3 region is CAISERTSGRGIEQFF. DNA of the CDR3: TGTGCCATCAGTGAGCGGACTAGCGGGAGGGGTATTGAGCAGTTCTTC.

V and J are TRBV7-2 and TRBJ2-3; weak D call: TRBD2 (7 bases). V dropped 2 bases and J dropped 7 bases, with 16 bases sitting between them. The germline CDR1 and CDR2 sequences are SGHTA and FQGNSA. The CDR3 contains 15 residues. CDR3 loop: CASSLLMGGRNTQYF. CDR3 DNA sequence: TGTGCCAGCAGCTTACTCATGGGGGGGCGGAATACGCAGTATTTT.

The chain employs TRBV2 and TRBJ1-2, with a tentative D call TRBD1 (5 bases). Germline loops: CDR1 SNHLY, CDR2 FYNNEI. The V end was cut by 4 bases, the J end by 2 bases, with 11 bases between. The CDR3 contains 14 residues. CDR3 region: CASSVEGPNYGYTF. DNA for the CDR3: TGTGCCAGCAGTGTAGAGGGGCCGAACTATGGCTACACCTTC.

This chain uses TRBV10-2 with TRBJ1-1, with D perhaps matching TRBD1 (6 bases). The CDR3 extends over 15 amino acids. Germline CDR1 reads WSHSY; CDR2 reads SAAADI. Trimming shortened V by 1 base and J by 5 bases, and 14 bases separated the two germline ends. The CDR3 DNA is TGCGCCAGCAGTGAGTTAGGGGGAAGGGGGACTGAAGCTTTCTTT. This encodes CASSELGGRGTEAFF.

The chain uses TRBV5-4 and TRBJ2-7; 13 bases map to TRBD2. Germline V gene sequence: CDR1 SGHNT, CDR2 YYREEE (reference sequence). The V and J ends lost 3 bases and 6 bases, in that order; junction bases with no gene match: 6. This CDR3 contains 15 residues. CDR3 protein: CASSSTSGGFGEQYF. The CDR3 bases are TGTGCCAGCAGCTCGACTAGCGGGGGGTTCGGCGAGCAGTACTTC.